This TCR beta chain is drawn from a study of PD-1 blockade in classical Hodgkin lymphoma. Repertoires were generated with immunoSEQ multiplex PCR, while TCRdb's copy carries only in-frame clones and drops some. The top ten hold about 0.24% of the sample, which has around 34,000 clones, around nine tenths seen once. There are 15 residues in the CDR3. V shed 2 bases and J 7 bases; nucleotides not matched to a gene: 11. Germline lookup yields CDR1 GTSNPN and CDR2 SVGIG (reference sequence). Each of the patients experienced relapse following autologous stem cell transplantation, and their brentuximab vedotin exposure differed. Magnetic negative selection was used to purify CD4+ T cells from thawed PBMCs.

The sequence derives from a human donor with classical Hodgkin lymphoma. This chain joins TRBV30 and TRBJ2-4; TRBD2 matches 7 bases. Sequenced material: CD4+ T cells from blood, taken at baseline. The CDR3 bases are TGTGCCTGGAGTCGGCTCGCGGTGGGGGGGAACATTCAGTACTTC. Its protein is CAWSRLAVGGNIQYF.